This paragraph reports one T cell receptor (beta chain). The target antigen is unknown. The CDR3 covers 15 residues. Germline loops: CDR1 MGHRA, CDR2 YSYEKL. V was cut by 3 bases and J by 5 bases, with 16 bases left in between. These data originate in a study of cytomegalovirus exposure and HLA in healthy donors. Looking at the study overall: The same platform as the approximately 670 first-cohort repertoires was used for the 120 validation repertoires, a later analysis reported.

Assay: immunoSEQ multiplex PCR; the TCRdb copy retains only in-frame clones and omits some. The sample has about 60,000 clones, roughly nine tenths seen once. Study-wide findings and caveats: The study recorded 150 to 200 TCR beta chains that were cytomegalovirus-associated. Many donors carried some public TCRs, although rarity characterized most TCR sequences.

J is TRBJ2-5 and V is TRBV4-1, with D possibly being TRBD2 (5 bases). The source is a young man in good health and CMV-seronegative. The sequenced sample consisted of PBMCs. This chain's CDR3 is CASSQRQLGSETQYF. In DNA, the CDR3 is TGCGCCAGCAGCCAGCGCCAACTAGGTAGCGAGACCCAGTACTTC.